Below, one TCR beta chain is given with its context. Its antigen remains unknown. Other nucleotide sequences from this sample produce the same CDR3. This CDR3 has 17 residues. Trimming pared 5 bases from V and 5 bases from J, leaving 23 bases between. Germline-derived CDR1 and CDR2 are MNHEY and SMNVEV (reference sequence). The primer mix had 60 Vbeta and 13 Jbeta primers. Method: immunoSEQ multiplex PCR; TCRdb's copy keeps in-frame clones and lacks some. This repertoire shows 95,000 to 120,000 clones, over 75% found once; its top ten account for 5% to 6%. The record originates from a study of cytomegalovirus exposure and HLA in healthy donors. Study details: T cells numbering around 180 million yielded 117 million unique TCR beta sequences in an earlier analysis. Overall study results and limits: In vitro data verified a few CMV-associated chains as specific for CMV antigens.

This sequence joins TRBV27 and TRBJ2-3, with D unresolved. Sequencing was carried out using PBMCs. The clonotype comes from a woman aged 25 to 45 in good health and CMV-seropositive. The CDR3 loop reads CASSHLTPLRLVDTQYF. Written as DNA, the CDR3 is TGTGCCAGCAGTCACCTCACACCCCTTAGACTCGTAGATACGCAGTATTTT.